This T cell receptor beta chain originates from a study of regulatory T cells in long-lasting Graves disease. Time point of the sample: newly diagnosed GD, antithyroid drugs for less than 3 months. Construction of the TCR library relied on RNA isolated from PBMCs. Between the trimmed V and J ends, which lost 5 bases and 0 bases, there was a span of 11 bases. From germline, CDR1 is SGHTA and CDR2 FQGNSA. The length of the CDR3 is 15 residues. This clonotype was seen at least ten times. Construction of TCR beta libraries relied on iRepertoire HTBI primers and on Arm-PCR targeting CDR3 regions. TCRdb analysed the multiplex PCR reads with MiXCR anew, one entry per CDR3 protein. The sample has roughly 430,000 distinct CDR3 sequences; roughly 17% are singletons. The same sample was also studied in work on T cells in Graves' hyperthyroidism and ophthalmopathy.

The material sequenced was peripheral blood mononuclear cells (PBMCs), taken at new diagnosis, from a patient treated with antithyroid drugs. This sequence originates from a woman aged 30 to 39 with Graves disease. The chain employs TRBV7-2 and TRBJ2-1; D gene uncertain. DNA of the CDR3: TGTGCCAGCAGCATACCCGAAGGCTCCTACAATGAGCAGTTCTTC. Translating gives CASSIPEGSYNEQFF.